The clone carrying this T cell receptor beta chain was seen at least ten times. The antigen remains unidentified. Patients having uncontrolled infection, another autoimmune disease, pregnancy or lactation were not included. Used for diagnoses were clinical symptoms, serum thyroxine and TRAb, thyroid ultrasound and orbital computed tomography. The record originates from a study of T cells in Graves' hyperthyroidism and ophthalmopathy. Findings of the study overall: Researchers found most expanded thyroid clonotypes above 0.001 in blood as well.

Amplified regions were TCR beta CDR3 sequences from RNA transcripts. HTBI primers drove first-round RT-PCR of the TCR CDR3. TCRdb passed the multiplex PCR reads through MiXCR, listing each CDR3 protein once. This sample carries nearly 250,000 distinct CDR3 sequences, around 24% of them seen once, and the ten largest clones take approximately 32%. V dropped 6 bases and J dropped 3 bases, with 12 bases sitting between them. This CDR3 is 14 amino acids long. The germline CDR1 and CDR2 sequences are MDHEN and SYDVKM. This TCR derives from a woman aged 40 to 49 with Graves' ophthalmopathy. The chain uses TRBV28 and TRBJ1-5, with D perhaps matching TRBD1 (5 bases). Material: blood. CDR3 residues: CASRPGTNNQPQHF. The CDR3 DNA follows: TGTGCCAGCAGACCCGGGACGAACAATCAGCCCCAGCATTTT. The full variable domain, its missing parts supplied by reference TRBV28 and TRBJ1-5, is DVKVTQSSRYLVKRTGEKVFLECVQDMDHENMFWYRQDPGLGLRLIYFSYDVKMKEKGDIPEGYSVSREKKERFSLILESASTNQTSMYLCASRPGTNNQPQHFGDGTRLSIL.